This T cell receptor beta chain was recovered during a study of blood T cell repertoires in COVID-19. Study overall: COVID-19 samples, acute and convalescent, were from the United States, Italy and Spain.

A single count supports this clone. Looked up from germline, CDR1 is SGHTA and CDR2 is FQGNSA. V was cut by 4 bases and J by 6 bases, with 12 bases left in between. The CDR3 has 13 residues. As handled by the study authors: How many nucleated cells were present was estimated from reference gene primer amplification. The method was immunoSEQ multiplex PCR; TCRdb's version includes in-frame clones alone and lacks a portion of them. Clone size and V and J calls were adopted from that table, with D and trimming inferred from the DNA. The data hold about 180,000 clones, with about 80% observed a single time.

The chain combines TRBV7-2 with TRBJ1-2; the D gene is possibly TRBD1 (5 bases). The TCR was taken from a woman aged 70-85 years with acute or convalescent COVID-19. Source material: peripheral blood. The CDR3 DNA reads TGTGCCAGCAGCTCACAGGTTTCCGATGGCTACACCTTC. It is translated as CASSSQVSDGYTF.